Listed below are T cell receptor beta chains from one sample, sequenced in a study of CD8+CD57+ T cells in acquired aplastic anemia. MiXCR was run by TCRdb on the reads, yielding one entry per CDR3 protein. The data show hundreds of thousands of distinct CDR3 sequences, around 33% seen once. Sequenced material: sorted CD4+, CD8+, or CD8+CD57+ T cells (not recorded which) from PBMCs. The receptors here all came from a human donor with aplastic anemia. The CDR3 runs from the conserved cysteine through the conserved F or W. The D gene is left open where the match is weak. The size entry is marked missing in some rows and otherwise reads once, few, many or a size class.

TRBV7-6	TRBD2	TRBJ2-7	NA	TGTGCCAGCAGCTTAATTCCAGGGAGGGAGTACGAGCAGTACTTC	CASSLIPGREYEQYF
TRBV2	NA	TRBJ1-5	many	TGTGCCAGCAGTACGGGCCCGGGCGCCAATCAGCCCCAGCATTTT	CASSTGPGANQPQHF
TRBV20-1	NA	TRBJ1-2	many	TGCAGTGCTAGAGATCGATACGGGGAGGGCTATGGCTACACCTTC	CSARDRYGEGYGYTF
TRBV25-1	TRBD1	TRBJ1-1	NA	TGTGCCATTACGACAGGGGGCATGAACACTGAAGCTTTCTTT	CAITTGGMNTEAFF
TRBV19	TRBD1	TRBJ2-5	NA	TGTGCCAGTAGTATAGAGTCTCGACAGGGGAATTACCAAGAGACCCAGTACTTC	CASSIESRQGNYQETQYF
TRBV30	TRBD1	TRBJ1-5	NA	TGTGCCTGGGCAAATGGGACAGGGAGAAGTCAGCCCCAGCATTTT	CAWANGTGRSQPQHF
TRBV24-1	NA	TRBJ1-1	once	TGTGCCACCAGTGATCCCACGGGGACTGAAGCTTTCTTT	CATSDPTGTEAFF
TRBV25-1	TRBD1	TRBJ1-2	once	TGTGCCAGCAGTTTATTGGGACAGGGGGCTGGCTATAGCTACACCTTC	CASSLLGQGAGYSYTF
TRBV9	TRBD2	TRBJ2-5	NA	TGTGCCAGCAGCGTAGGGCAGCGGGGGGGCGAGACCCAGTACTTC	CASSVGQRGGETQYF
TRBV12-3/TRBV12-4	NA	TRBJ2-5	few	TGTGCCAGCGGAAGTAGGCAAGAGACCCAGTACTTC	CASGSRQETQYF
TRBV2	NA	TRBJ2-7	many	TGTGCCAGCAGTGTCGGTGACAGTAGATACGAGCAGTACTTC	CASSVGDSRYEQYF
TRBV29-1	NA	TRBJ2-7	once	TGCAGCGTTGAGGACCAGGTAAATTCCTACGAGCAGTACTTC	CSVEDQVNSYEQYF
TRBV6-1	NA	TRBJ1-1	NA	TGTGCCAGCAACGTGGGTGGTACTGAAGCTTTCTTT	CASNVGGTEAFF
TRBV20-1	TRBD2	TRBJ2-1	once	TGCAGTGCTAGAGCTAAGGGACTAGCGATAACCAAAACTTACAATGAGCAGTTCTTC	CSARAKGLAITKTYNEQFF
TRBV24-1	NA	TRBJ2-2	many	TGTGCCACCCGTGCGGCGGGGACTGACACCGGGGAGCTGTTTTTT	CATRAAGTDTGELFF
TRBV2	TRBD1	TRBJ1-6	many	TGTGCCAGCAGTGTACAGGGGTTCGGTAATTCACCCCTCCACTTT	CASSVQGFGNSPLHF
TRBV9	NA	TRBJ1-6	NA	TGTGCCAGCAGCGGCCCTGGGGGATCATCCCTCCACTTT	CASSGPGGSSLHF
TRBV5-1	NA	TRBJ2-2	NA	TGCGCCAGCAGTCGCGACGGCCACACCGGGGAGCTGTTTTTT	CASSRDGHTGELFF
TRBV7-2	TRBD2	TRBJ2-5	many	TGTGCCAGCAGACGCGGGACTAGCGTCGAGACCCAGTACTTC	CASRRGTSVETQYF
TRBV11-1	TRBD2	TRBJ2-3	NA	TGTGCCCGCAGCTTGGGGACTAGCGACCGCACAGATACGCAGTATTTT	CARSLGTSDRTDTQYF
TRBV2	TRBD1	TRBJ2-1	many	TGTGCCAGCAGTGAGACAGGGATCTCCTACAATGAGCAGTTCTTC	CASSETGISYNEQFF
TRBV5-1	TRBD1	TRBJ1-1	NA	TGCGCCAGCAGCTTGGGGGACAGAAAGAACACTGAAGCTTTCTTT	CASSLGDRKNTEAFF
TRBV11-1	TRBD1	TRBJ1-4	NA	TGTGCCAGCAGCCGGACAGGGGGTTCAACTAATGAAAAACTGTTTTTT	CASSRTGGSTNEKLFF
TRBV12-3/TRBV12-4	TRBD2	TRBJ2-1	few	TGTGCCAGCAGAGCCAGCGGGGGGCCTTCCAATGAGCAGTTCTTC	CASRASGGPSNEQFF
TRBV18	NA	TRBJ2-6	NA	TGTGCCAGCTCACCGCGAGACTCTGGGGCCAACGTCCTGACTTTC	CASSPRDSGANVLTF
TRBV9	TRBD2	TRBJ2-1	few	TGTGCCAGCAGCGGAAGTCTAGCGGGGGGGCGAGAAGAGCAGTTCTTC	CASSGSLAGGREEQFF
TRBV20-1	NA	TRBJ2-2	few	TGCAGTGCTAGAGAAGGGACGACCGGGGAGCTGTTTTTT	CSAREGTTGELFF
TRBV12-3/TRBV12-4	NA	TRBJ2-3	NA	TGTGCCAGCAGTGTTTTAAGCGTCACAGATACGCAGTATTTT	CASSVLSVTDTQYF
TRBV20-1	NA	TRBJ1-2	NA	TGCAGTGCTAGCCGGGACAACATCTATGGCTACACCTTC	CSASRDNIYGYTF